The 11 T cell receptor beta chains below were found in one sample sequenced in a study of T cell responses to AZD1222 COVID-19 vaccine. The protocol was immunoSEQ multiplex PCR, while the TCRdb copy is restricted to in-frame clones and leaves out a portion. The sample shows roughly 80,000 clones, less than 95% of them seen only once. Material: peripheral blood, obtained 28 days after the second AZD1222 dose. The receptors were sampled from an adult who received the AZD1222 COVID-19 vaccine.

The chain recombines TRBV7-3 with TRBJ2-1, with 9 bases identical to TRBD1. The CDR3 contains 15 residues. CDR1 SGHTA and CDR2 FQGTGA come from the germline V gene. The J segment lost 5 bases and the V segment lost 4 bases, leaving 6 bases of the junction unmatched. The CDR3 DNA reads as TGTGCCAGCAGCTCCCGACAGGGGGACCACAATGAGCAGTTCTTC. Amino acid sequence: CASSSRQGDHNEQFF.

The chain couples TRBV28 to TRBJ1-1; 7 nucleotides align to TRBD1. The CDR3 totals 14 residues. Germline-derived CDR1 and CDR2 are MDHEN and SYDVKM. The J segment lost 6 bases and the V segment lost 3 bases, leaving 7 bases of the junction unmatched. CDR3 nucleotides: TGTGCCAGCAGTTTGATTGGACAGGCCTCTGAAGCTTTCTTT. Translated, it gives CASSLIGQASEAFF.

The V gene is TRBV11-2, the J gene TRBJ2-4, with D unclear. This CDR3 region has 13 residues. The ends were cut back, 1 base at V and 7 bases at J, with 8 bases in the middle. Germline assignment: CDR1 SGHAT and CDR2 FQNNGV. The CDR3 is CASSLATANIQYF. The CDR3 DNA sequence: TGTGCCAGCAGCTTAGCAACGGCCAACATTCAGTACTTC.

The J gene is TRBJ1-2, the V gene TRBV6-5; TRBD1 agrees at 8 bases. Germline V gene lookup returns CDR1 MNHEY and CDR2 SVGAGI. The CDR3 consists of 13 residues. The trim removed 9 bases at V and 6 bases at J, leaving 9 bases unmatched. The CDR3 is CASVRQGSNGYTF. As DNA, the CDR3 is TGTGCCAGTGTGAGACAGGGGAGTAATGGCTACACCTTC.

The chain uses TRBV2 and TRBJ1-2; TRBD1 might be the D (5 bases). The CDR3 consists of 13 residues. Trimming took 7 bases from V and 14 from J, leaving 23 bases between them. Germline CDR1 reads SNHLY; CDR2 reads FYNNEI. DNA of the CDR3: TGTGCCAGCACGCGGACATCCGACCCCCATTGTACCTTC. Its protein product is CASTRTSDPHCTF.

This clone is a singleton in its sample. In nucleotides, the CDR3 is TGTGCCAGCAGTTTGGGGGCGGCCTCTGGAAACACCATATATTTT. It specifies CASSLGAASGNTIYF. The chain couples TRBV27 to TRBJ1-3, with a tentative D call TRBD1 (6 bases). Germline CDR1 is MNHEY and CDR2 is SMNVEV (reference sequence). This CDR3 is 15 amino acids long. Trimming removed 3 bases at V and 0 bases at J, with 9 bases between.

There are a few counts of this clone. The chain recombines TRBV7-8 with TRBJ2-3; possibly TRBD2 for D (7 bases). Trimming took 5 bases from V and 7 from J, leaving 13 bases between them. This CDR3 is built from 13 residues. The germline CDR1 and CDR2 sequences are SGHVS and FQNEAQ. The CDR3 DNA follows: TGTGCCAGCAGCCAAGGGGGGGCCCATACGCAGTATTTT. Translating gives CASSQGGAHTQYF.

V gene TRBV5-6 combines with J gene TRBJ2-5; 7 bases align to TRBD2. Germline loops: CDR1 SGHDT, CDR2 YYEEEE. Germline trimming cut 4 bases from V and 6 bases from J; bases unmatched to any gene: 6. There are 13 residues in the CDR3. CDR3: CASSTAGVQTQYF. The CDR3 nucleotides are TGTGCCAGCAGCACGGCGGGGGTGCAGACCCAGTACTTC.

The V gene is TRBV5-1, the J gene TRBJ2-2; D is unclear. This CDR3 has 15 amino acids. The ends were cut back, 5 bases at V and 4 bases at J, with 15 bases in the middle. The germline CDR1 and CDR2 sequences are SGHRS and YFSETQ. The CDR3 is CASSSIGQSTGELFF. The CDR3 region has the DNA TGCGCCAGCAGTTCTATAGGGCAGTCCACCGGGGAGCTGTTTTTT.

This sequence joins TRBV29-1 and TRBJ2-7; tentatively, D is TRBD1 (5 bases). From germline, CDR1 is SQVTM and CDR2 ANQGSEA. V gave up 3 bases and J gave up 0 bases, with 9 bases separating them. This CDR3 is 13 amino acids long. This chain's CDR3 is CSVEDDSSYEQYF. DNA for the CDR3: TGCAGCGTTGAGGACGACAGCTCCTACGAGCAGTACTTC.

This sequence joins TRBV19 and TRBJ1-2; possibly TRBD1 for D (5 bases). V lost 6 bases, J lost 5 bases, and 19 bases lay in between. This CDR3 is 15 amino acids long. Germline V gene data show CDR1 as LNHDA and CDR2 as SQIVND (reference sequence). CDR3 DNA sequence: TGTGCCAGTAGCCCCGCGGGGGTGGTTTCTTATGGCTACACCTTC. Its protein is CASSPAGVVSYGYTF.